This T cell receptor beta chain is drawn from a study of blood T cells in healthy people across ages. Whole-study results and caveats: Per-million-T-cell TCR beta diversity fell roughly linearly with age. Researchers report that TCR beta diversity correlated strongly with naive T cell percentage.

Alongside a J-beta primer mix, a sample-barcoded 5' primer served in a second PCR lasting roughly 6 to 12 cycles. Each cDNA was tagged by a template-switch adaptor containing 12 random nucleotides. Per sample, CDR3-containing paired-end reads numbered at least 2.5 million. TCRdb ran MiXCR on the 5' RACE reads and lists one entry per CDR3 protein. The data show 600,000 or so distinct CDR3 sequences, more than 20% seen once. This clonotype turned up a few times. The antigen is undetermined. CDR1 and CDR2 (germline): DFQATT, SNEGSKA (reference sequence). Unmatched junction bases numbered 6, after V lost 0 bases and J lost 4 bases. The CDR3 extends over 16 amino acids.

This TCR was sampled from a man between 65 and 79 years old in good health. The sequenced material came from blood. V and J are TRBV20-1 and TRBJ2-1; 10 nucleotides line up with TRBD2. CDR3 sequence reads: CSARDEREGLYNEQFF. In nucleotides, the CDR3 is TGCAGTGCTAGAGATGAGCGGGAGGGCCTTTACAATGAGCAGTTCTTC.